These 9 T cell receptor beta chains originate from one sample sequenced in a study of blood T cells in healthy people across ages. Then a second PCR, running roughly 7 to 11 cycles, was carried out with a sample-barcoded 5' primer and a J-beta primer mix. TCRdb independently ran MiXCR on the 5' RACE reads; one entry per CDR3 protein. The sample holds 1.5 million or so distinct CDR3 sequences; approximately 40% are singletons and the top ten take 7.9%. The sample consisted of blood. These receptors came from a woman aged 18-29 years in good health.

V usage is TRBV5-1 and J usage is TRBJ2-1, with 9 nucleotides matching TRBD2. The CDR3 has 15 residues. In germline, CDR1 is SGHRS, CDR2 YFSETQ. V shed 7 bases and J 8 bases; nucleotides not matched to a gene: 13. The CDR3 DNA reads TGCGCCAGCGATCTTTTTGGGACTAGCTCCCATGAGCAGTTCTTC. It specifies CASDLFGTSSHEQFF.

The rearrangement joins TRBV4-1 to TRBJ2-7; 8 bases align to TRBD2. V was pared by 3 bases and J by 2 bases, with 18 bases of the junction left unmatched. This CDR3 contains 19 residues. CDR1 MGHRA and CDR2 YSYEKL come from the germline V gene. CDR3 DNA sequence: TGCGCCAGCAGCCAGGATTATAGCGGGGCCACCCGATTGACCTACGAGCAGTACTTC. It yields the protein CASSQDYSGATRLTYEQYF.

This clonotype has just a few counts. The J gene is TRBJ2-1, the V gene TRBV10-3; tentatively, D is TRBD2 (6 bases). Germline V gives CDR1 ENHRY, CDR2 SYGVKD. The CDR3 runs 16 residues. Trimming took off 3 bases at V and 0 bases at J, with 12 bases between the two ends. The CDR3 here is CAISDSSGRSYNEQFF. DNA of the CDR3: TGTGCCATCAGTGATTCGAGCGGGCGCTCCTACAATGAGCAGTTCTTC.

This clonotype was recorded once. The rearrangement links TRBV3-1 to TRBJ2-7; 11 bases are shared with TRBD2. Trimming removed 1 base from V and 3 bases from J; junction bases left unmatched: 11. Germline loops: CDR1 LGHDT, CDR2 YNNKEL (reference sequence). The CDR3 runs to 18 residues. CDR3 region: CASSQAFTTSGSVYEQYF. CDR3 sequence (DNA): TGTGCCAGCAGCCAAGCCTTTACCACTAGCGGGAGCGTCTACGAGCAGTACTTC.

This clonotype has just a few counts. The rearrangement links TRBV15 to TRBJ2-4; D possibly corresponds to TRBD1 (6 bases). The CDR3 is made up of 18 amino acids. Germline V lookup: CDR1 LNHNV, CDR2 YYDKDF (reference sequence). V was cut by 5 bases and J by 0 bases, with 20 bases left in between. CDR3 sequence reads: CATSSPNRVGVAKNIQYF. The CDR3 DNA is TGTGCCACCAGCTCCCCCAACAGGGTGGGGGTAGCCAAAAACATTCAGTACTTC.

This clonotype was counted only a few times. The chain links TRBV5-1 to TRBJ2-1, with D uncertain. This CDR3 contains 13 residues. V lost 4 bases and J 11 bases, leaving 16 bases between the germline ends. Looked up from germline, CDR1 is SGHRS and CDR2 is YFSETQ. The CDR3 reads CASSPLGRNKQFF. CDR3 coding DNA: TGCGCCAGCAGCCCGTTAGGGCGTAATAAGCAGTTCTTC.

The CDR3 reads CASSLATGIYEQYF. CDR3 bases: TGCGCCAGCAGCTTGGCTACCGGGATATACGAGCAGTACTTC. The chain combines TRBV5-1 with TRBJ2-7; weak D call: TRBD2 (5 bases). CDR1 and CDR2 from the germline V gene are SGHRS and YFSETQ. Trimming removed 0 bases from V and 4 bases from J, with 11 bases in between. CDR3 size: 14 residues.

This clonotype has at least ten counts. The chain recombines TRBV7-2 with TRBJ2-7; D is unclear. Per the germline V gene, CDR1 is SGHTA and CDR2 is FQGNSA. This CDR3 is 13 amino acids long. V was cut by 2 bases and J by 2 bases, with 7 bases left in between. The CDR3 reads CASSLFATYEQYF. In DNA, the CDR3 is TGTGCCAGCAGCTTATTCGCCACCTACGAGCAGTACTTC.

With regard to this clonotype: A junction end diverges from the germline sequence, so it may reflect a read error. DNA for the CDR3: TGCACCAGCAGCTTACATGGCTACACCTTC. Amino acid sequence: CTSSLHGYTF. J is TRBJ1-2 and V is TRBV5-1, with unresolved D. The germline CDR1 and CDR2 sequences are SGHRS and YFSETQ. CDR3 size: 10 residues.